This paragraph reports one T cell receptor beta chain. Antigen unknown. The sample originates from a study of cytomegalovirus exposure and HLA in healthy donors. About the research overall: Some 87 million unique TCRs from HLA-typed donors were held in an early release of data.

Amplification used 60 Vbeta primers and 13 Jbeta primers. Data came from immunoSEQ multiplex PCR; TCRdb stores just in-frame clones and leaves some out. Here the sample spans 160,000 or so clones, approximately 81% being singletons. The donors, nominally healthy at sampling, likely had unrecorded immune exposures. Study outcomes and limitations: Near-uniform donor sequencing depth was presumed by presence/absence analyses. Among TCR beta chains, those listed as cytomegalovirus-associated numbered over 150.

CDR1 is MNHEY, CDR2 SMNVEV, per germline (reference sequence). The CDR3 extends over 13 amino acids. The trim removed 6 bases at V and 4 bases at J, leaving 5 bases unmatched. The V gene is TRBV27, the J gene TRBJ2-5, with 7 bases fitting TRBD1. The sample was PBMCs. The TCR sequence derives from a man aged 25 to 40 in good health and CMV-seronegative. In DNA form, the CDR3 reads TGTGCCAGCAGGACAGGGTTCAGAGAGACCCAGTACTTC. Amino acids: CASRTGFRETQYF.